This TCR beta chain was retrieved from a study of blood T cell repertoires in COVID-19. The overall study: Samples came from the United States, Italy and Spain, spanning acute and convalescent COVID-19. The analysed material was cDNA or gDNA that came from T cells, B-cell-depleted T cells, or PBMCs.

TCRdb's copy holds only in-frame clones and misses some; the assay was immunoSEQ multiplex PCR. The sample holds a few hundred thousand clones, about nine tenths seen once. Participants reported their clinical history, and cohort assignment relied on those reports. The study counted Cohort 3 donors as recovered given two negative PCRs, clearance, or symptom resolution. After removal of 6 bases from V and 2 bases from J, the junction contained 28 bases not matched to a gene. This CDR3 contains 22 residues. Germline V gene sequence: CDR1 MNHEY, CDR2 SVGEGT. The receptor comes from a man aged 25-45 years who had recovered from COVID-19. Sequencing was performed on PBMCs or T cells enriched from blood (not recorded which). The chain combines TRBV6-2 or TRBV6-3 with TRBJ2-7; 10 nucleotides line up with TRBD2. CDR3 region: CASSQGLAGVFFGLDETYEQYF. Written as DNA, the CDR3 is TGTGCCAGCAGCCAGGGGCTAGCGGGAGTTTTTTTCGGGTTAGACGAGACCTACGAGCAGTACTTC.